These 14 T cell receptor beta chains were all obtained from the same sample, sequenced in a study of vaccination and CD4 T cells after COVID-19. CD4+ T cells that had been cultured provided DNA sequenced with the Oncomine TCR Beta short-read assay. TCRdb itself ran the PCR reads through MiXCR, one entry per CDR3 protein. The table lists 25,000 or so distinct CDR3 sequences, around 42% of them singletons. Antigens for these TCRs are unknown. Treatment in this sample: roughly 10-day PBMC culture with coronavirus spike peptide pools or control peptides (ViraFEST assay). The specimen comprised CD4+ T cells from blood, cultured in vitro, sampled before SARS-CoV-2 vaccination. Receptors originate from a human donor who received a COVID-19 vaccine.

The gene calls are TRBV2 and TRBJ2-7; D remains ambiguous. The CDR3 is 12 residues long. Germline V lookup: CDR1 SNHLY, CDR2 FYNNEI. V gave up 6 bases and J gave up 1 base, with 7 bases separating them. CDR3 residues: CASSPQSYEQYF. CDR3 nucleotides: TGTGCCAGCAGCCCGCAGTCCTACGAGCAGTACTTC. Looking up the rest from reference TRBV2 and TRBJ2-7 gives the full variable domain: EPEVTQTPSHQVTQMGQEVILRCVPISNHLYFYWYRQILGQKVEFLVSFYNNEISEKSEIFDDQFSVERPDGSNFTLKIRSTKLEDSAMYFCASSPQSYEQYFGPGTRLTVT.

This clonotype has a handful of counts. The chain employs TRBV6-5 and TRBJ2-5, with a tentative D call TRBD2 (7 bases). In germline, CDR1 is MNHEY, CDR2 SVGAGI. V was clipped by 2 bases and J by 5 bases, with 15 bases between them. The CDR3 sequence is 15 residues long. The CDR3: CASSYPRGGQETQYF. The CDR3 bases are TGTGCCAGCAGTTACCCTAGGGGGGGCCAGGAGACCCAGTACTTC.

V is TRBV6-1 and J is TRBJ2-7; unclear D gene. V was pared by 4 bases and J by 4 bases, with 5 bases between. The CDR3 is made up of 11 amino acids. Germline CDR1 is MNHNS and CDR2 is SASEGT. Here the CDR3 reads CASSGSYEQYF. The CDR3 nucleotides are TGTGCCAGCAGTGGGAGTTACGAGCAGTACTTC.

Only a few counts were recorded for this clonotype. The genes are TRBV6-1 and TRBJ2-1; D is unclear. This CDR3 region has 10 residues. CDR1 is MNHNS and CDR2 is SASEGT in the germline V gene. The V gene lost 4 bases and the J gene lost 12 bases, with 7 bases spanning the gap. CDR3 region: CASSGEGQFF. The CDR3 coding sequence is TGTGCCAGCAGTGGTGAAGGGCAGTTCTTC.

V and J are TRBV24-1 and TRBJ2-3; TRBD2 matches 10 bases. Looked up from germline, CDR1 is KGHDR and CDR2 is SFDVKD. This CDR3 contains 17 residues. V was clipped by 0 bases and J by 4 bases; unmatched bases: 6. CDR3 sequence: CATSDLLSGGDADTQYF. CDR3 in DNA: TGTGCCACCAGTGATTTGCTCAGCGGGGGGGATGCAGATACGCAGTATTTT.

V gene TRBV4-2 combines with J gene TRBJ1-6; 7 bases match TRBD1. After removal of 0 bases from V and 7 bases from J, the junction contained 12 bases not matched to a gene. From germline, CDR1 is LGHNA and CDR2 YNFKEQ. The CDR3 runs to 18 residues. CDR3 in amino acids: CASSQDYDRASANSPLHF. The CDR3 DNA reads TGTGCCAGCAGCCAAGATTACGACAGGGCGTCGGCAAATTCACCCCTCCACTTT.

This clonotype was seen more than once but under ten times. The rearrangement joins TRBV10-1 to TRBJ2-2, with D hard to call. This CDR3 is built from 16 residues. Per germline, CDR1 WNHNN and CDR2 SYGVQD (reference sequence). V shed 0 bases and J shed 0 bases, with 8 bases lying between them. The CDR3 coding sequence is TGCGCCAGCAGTGAGTCGTACAGCTCGAACACCGGGGAGCTGTTTTTT. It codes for CASSESYSSNTGELFF.

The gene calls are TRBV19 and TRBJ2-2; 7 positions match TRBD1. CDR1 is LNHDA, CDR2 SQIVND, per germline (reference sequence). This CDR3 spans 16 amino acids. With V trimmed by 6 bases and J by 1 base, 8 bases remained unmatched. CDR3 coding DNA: TGTGCCAGTAGGAAACCCGGGACAGTGAACACCGGGGAGCTGTTTTTT. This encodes CASRKPGTVNTGELFF. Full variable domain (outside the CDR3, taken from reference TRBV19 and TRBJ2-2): DGGITQSPKYLFRKEGQNVTLSCEQNLNHDAMYWYRQDPGQGLRLIYYSQIVNDFQKGDIAEGYSVSREKKESFPLTVTSAQKNPTAFYLCASRKPGTVNTGELFFGEGSRLTVL.

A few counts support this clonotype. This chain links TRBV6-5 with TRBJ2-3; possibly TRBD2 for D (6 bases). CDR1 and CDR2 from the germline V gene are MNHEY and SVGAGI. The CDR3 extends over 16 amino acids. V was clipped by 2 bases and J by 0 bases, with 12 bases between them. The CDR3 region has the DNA TGTGCCAGCAGTTACGCGGGACCGAGTAGCACAGATACGCAGTATTTT. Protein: CASSYAGPSSTDTQYF.

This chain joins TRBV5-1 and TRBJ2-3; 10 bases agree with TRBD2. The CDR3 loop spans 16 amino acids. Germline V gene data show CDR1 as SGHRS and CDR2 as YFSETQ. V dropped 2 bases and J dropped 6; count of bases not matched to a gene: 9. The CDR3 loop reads CASSFGGLAPLDTQYF. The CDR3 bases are TGCGCCAGCAGCTTCGGGGGACTAGCGCCCCTTGATACGCAGTATTTT.

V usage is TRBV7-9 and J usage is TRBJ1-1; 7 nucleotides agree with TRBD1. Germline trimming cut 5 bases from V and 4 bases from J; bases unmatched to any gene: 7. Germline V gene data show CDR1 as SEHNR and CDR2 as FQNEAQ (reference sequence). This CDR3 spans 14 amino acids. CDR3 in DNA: TGTGCCAGCAGCCCGACGACAGGGTCCACTGAAGCTTTCTTT. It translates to CASSPTTGSTEAFF. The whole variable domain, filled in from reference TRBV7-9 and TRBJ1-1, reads DTGVSQNPRHKITKRGQNVTFRCDPISEHNRLYWYRQTLGQGPEFLTYFQNEAQLEKSRLLSDRFSAERPKGSFSTLEIQRTEQGDSAMYLCASSPTTGSTEAFFGQGTRLTVV.

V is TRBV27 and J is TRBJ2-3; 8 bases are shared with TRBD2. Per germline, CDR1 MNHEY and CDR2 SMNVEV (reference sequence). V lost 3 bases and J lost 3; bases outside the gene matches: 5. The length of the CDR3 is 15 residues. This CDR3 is CASSFPGGPTDTQYF. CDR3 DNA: TGTGCCAGCAGTTTTCCGGGGGGGCCAACAGATACGCAGTATTTT.

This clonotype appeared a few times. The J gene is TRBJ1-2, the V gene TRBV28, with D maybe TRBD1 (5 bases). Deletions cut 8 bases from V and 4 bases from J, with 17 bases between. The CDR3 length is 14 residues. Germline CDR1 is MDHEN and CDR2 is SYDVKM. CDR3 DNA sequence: TGTGCCAGCTTTAGGGTAGGGGATACCTATGGCTACACCTTC. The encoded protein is CASFRVGDTYGYTF.

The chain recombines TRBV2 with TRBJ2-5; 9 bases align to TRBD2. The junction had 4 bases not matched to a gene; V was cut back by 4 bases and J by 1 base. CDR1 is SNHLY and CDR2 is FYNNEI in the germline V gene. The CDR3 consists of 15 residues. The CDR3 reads CASSASRGGQETQYF. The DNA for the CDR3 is TGTGCCAGCAGTGCCTCGCGGGGGGGCCAAGAGACCCAGTACTTC.